This entry lists 24 T cell receptor beta chains sequenced from one sample in a study of tumor and adjacent non-tumor tissue in lung cancer. TCRbeta libraries were built with three rounds of nested PCR, modified from ARM-PCR. TCRdb independently ran MiXCR on the multiplex PCR reads; one entry per CDR3 protein. This table holds under 150,000 distinct CDR3 sequences, over 65% found once. No cell sorting was done before RNA was extracted from the tissue. Sample: lung tumor tissue. All receptors come from a man younger than 45 with non-small cell lung cancer.

Comment on this clonotype: One base away lies a much larger clone, so this may be a sequencing read error. The chain couples TRBV20-1 to TRBJ2-7; 10 bases align to TRBD1. The length of the CDR3 is 15 residues. Germline V gene data show CDR1 as DFQATT and CDR2 as SNEGSKA (reference sequence). Unmatched junction bases numbered 12, after V lost 5 bases and J lost 5 bases. DNA for the CDR3: TGCAGTGCTCCGTTGACAGGGGGCATGCTCGACGAGCAGTACTTC. Translated, it gives CSAPLTGGMLDEQYF.

The chain employs TRBV11-2 and TRBJ2-2; 9 nucleotides align to TRBD1. The germline V gene has CDR1 SGHAT and CDR2 FQNNGV. J gave up 6 bases and V 5 bases, and 16 bases lay outside the gene matches. The CDR3 is 18 amino acids. The CDR3 protein is CASSPMGGDRGYAGELFF. The CDR3 DNA sequence: TGTGCCAGCAGCCCGATGGGTGGTGACAGGGGGTACGCCGGGGAGCTGTTTTTT.

CDR3 nucleotides: TGTATCAGCAGCTCGGGACTCCTCTACAATGAGCAGTTCTTC. Translating it yields CISSSGLLYNEQFF. This sequence joins TRBV11-1 and TRBJ2-1, with D maybe TRBD2 (6 bases). The CDR3 extends over 14 amino acids. Germline values: CDR1 SGHAT, CDR2 FQDESV (reference sequence).

Comment on this clonotype: Being one base from a much bigger clone, this may be a read error. The chain uses TRBV20-1 and TRBJ2-7; maybe TRBD1 (7 bases). The CDR3 totals 14 residues. Germline lookup yields CDR1 DFQATT and CDR2 SNEGSKA (reference sequence). The CDR3 region is CSPSSPGGFSEQYF. CDR3 DNA: TGCAGTCCTAGTTCGCCAGGGGGGTTCAGCGAGCAGTACTTC.

The chain joins TRBV29-1 to TRBJ1-4; D gene uncertain. This CDR3 is built from 13 residues. In germline, CDR1 is SQVTM, CDR2 ANQGSEA. V was cut by 5 bases and J by 0 bases, with 7 bases left in between. The CDR3 DNA reads TGCAGCGTTATCCAGTCAACTAATGAAAAACTGTTTTTT. The encoded protein is CSVIQSTNEKLFF.

About this clonotype itself: Possible read error: a much larger clone is one base away. This rearrangement joins TRBV4-2 to TRBJ2-6; maybe TRBD1 (5 bases). There are 17 residues in the CDR3. The V gene's germline CDR1 is LGHNA and CDR2 YNFKEQ. In nucleotides, the CDR3 is TGTGTCAGCAGCCAAGTCGCAGGGTCCCCTGGGGCCAACGTCCTGACTTTC. Amino acids: CVSSQVAGSPGANVLTF.

CDR3 nucleotide sequence: TGTGCAAGAAGCACTTACCCCTCTAGAGAGCAGTTCTTC. Protein: CARSTYPSREQFF. The rearrangement uses TRBV11-2 and TRBJ2-1; D is unresolved. This CDR3 region has 13 residues. CDR1 SGHAT and CDR2 FQNNGV come from the germline V gene.

Worth noting for this clonotype: The CDR3 does not close with the conserved phenylalanine or tryptophan, likely indicating a read error. The genes are TRBV4-2 and TRBJ2-1; 9 bases agree with TRBD1. Trimming took 0 bases from V and 7 from J; bases not matched to a gene: 7. This CDR3 comprises 16 residues. The V gene's germline CDR1 is LGHNA and CDR2 YNFKEQ. CDR3 bases: TGTGCCAGCAGCCAAGATGCGGGACAGGGCTATAATGAGCAGTTCTAC. Protein sequence: CASSQDAGQGYNEQFY.

The J gene is TRBJ1-1, the V gene TRBV5-6; 7 nucleotides line up with TRBD1. CDR3 length equals 16 residues. Trimming at V came to 0 bases and at J to 0 bases, leaving 5 bases not matched to a gene. Germline CDR1 SGHDT, CDR2 YYEEEE. CDR3 DNA sequence: TGTGCCAGCAGCTTGGGCGGCAGGGGGATGAACACTGAAGCTTTCTTT. Its translation: CASSLGGRGMNTEAFF.

A word on this clonotype: A much larger clonotype is one base distant, so this may be a read error. The CDR3 does not close with the conserved phenylalanine or tryptophan, likely indicating a read error. The chain is built from TRBV20-1 and TRBJ1-1, with D unclear. There are 16 residues in the CDR3. The V and J ends lost 0 bases and 0 bases respectively, with 14 bases between them. CDR1 and CDR2 (germline): DFQATT, SNEGSKA (reference sequence). CDR3 nucleotide sequence: TGCAGTGCTAGAGATATGCGACATCACATGAACACTGAAGCTTTCATT. Translation: CSARDMRHHMNTEAFI.

With regard to this clonotype: A much bigger clone sits one base away, suggesting this may be a read error. V usage is TRBV20-1 and J usage is TRBJ1-4, with a weak D call TRBD1 (5 bases). V lost 2 bases and J 5 bases, leaving 9 bases between the germline ends. CDR1 is DFQATT, CDR2 SNEGSKA, per germline (reference sequence). The CDR3 totals 13 residues. For the CDR3, the DNA is TGCAGTGCTAGACAGGGTGGGAATGAAAAACTGTTTTTT. Residues: CSARQGGNEKLFF.

To note about this clonotype: This sequence may be a read error, since a much larger clone differs from it by one base. This chain joins TRBV11-2 and TRBJ1-4, with 9 nucleotides matching TRBD1. The CDR3 consists of 16 residues. Looked up from germline, CDR1 is SGHAT and CDR2 is FQNNGV. The CDR3 spells CVSGLRLTGGNEKLFF. Written as DNA, the CDR3 is TGTGTCAGCGGCTTAAGATTGACAGGGGGTAATGAAAAACTGTTTTTT.

Concerning this clonotype: A much larger clone differs by one base, so this may be a read error. The chain couples TRBV6-6 to TRBJ2-7, with a weak D call TRBD1 (6 bases). Trimming took off 5 bases at V and 2 bases at J, with 16 bases between the two ends. The germline gives CDR1 MNHNY, CDR2 SVGAGI (reference sequence). The CDR3 is 15 amino acids. In DNA form, the CDR3 reads TGTGCCAGCAGTCTCAGCAGGGGATACACCTACGAGCAGTACTTC. As protein: CASSLSRGYTYEQYF.

Worth noting for this clonotype: Being one base from a much bigger clone, this may be a read error. The CDR3 region is CNARTGTYEQYF. In DNA, the CDR3 is TGCAATGCAAGGACAGGGACCTACGAGCAGTACTTC. This chain joins TRBV20-1 and TRBJ2-7; 8 nucleotides match TRBD1. The CDR3 length is 12 residues. The germline V gene encodes CDR1 DFQATT and CDR2 SNEGSKA (reference sequence).

In regard to this clonotype: Compared with germline, one end of the junction differs, possibly owing to a read error. J is TRBJ2-2 and V is TRBV10-3; D is possibly TRBD1 (6 bases). CDR3 length equals 17 residues. Looked up from germline, CDR1 is ENHRY and CDR2 is SYGVKD. Here the CDR3 reads CAIGESKAQGYTGELFF. DNA for the CDR3: TGTGCCATCGGTGAGTCGAAGGCGCAGGGGTACACCGGGGAGCTGTTTTTT.

V usage is TRBV6-5 and J usage is TRBJ2-2, with TRBD1 identical over 7 bases. The V gene's germline CDR1 is MNHEY and CDR2 SVGAGI. V lost 5 bases, J lost 8 bases, and 11 bases stayed unmatched. There are 15 residues in the CDR3. This CDR3 reads CASSAWDSPSGELFF. In DNA, the CDR3 is TGTGCCAGCAGTGCCTGGGACAGCCCTTCGGGGGAGCTGTTTTTT.

This chain uses TRBV7-9 with TRBJ1-1; no definite D call. Germline assignment: CDR1 SEHNR and CDR2 FQNEAQ (reference sequence). V lost 5 bases and J 8 bases, leaving 12 bases between the germline ends. The CDR3 is 12 amino acids. CDR3 sequence (DNA): TGTGCCAGCAGCCACATGGTTAACGAAGCTTTCTTT. Translating it yields CASSHMVNEAFF. Complete variable domain (other parts from reference TRBV7-9 and TRBJ1-1): DTGVSQNPRHKITKRGQNVTFRCDPISEHNRLYWYRQTLGQGPEFLTYFQNEAQLEKSRLLSDRFSAERPKGSFSTLEIQRTEQGDSAMYLCASSHMVNEAFFGQGTRLTVV.

The genes are TRBV4-1 and TRBJ2-1; D perhaps matches TRBD2 (7 bases). V was trimmed by 0 bases and J by 8 bases, leaving 23 bases between them. The CDR3 sequence is 18 residues long. The V gene's germline CDR1 is MGHRA and CDR2 YSYEKL. The CDR3 DNA follows: TGCGCCAGCAGCCAAGAATTCTCCCTAGTGGGGGGGCGGGATGAGCAGTTCTTC. The encoded protein is CASSQEFSLVGGRDEQFF.

On this clonotype: A read error is possible here, since a much larger clone lies one base away. The chain recombines TRBV12-3 or TRBV12-4 with TRBJ1-1; a weak D match, TRBD1 (5 bases). CDR3 size: 12 residues. V dropped 7 bases and J dropped 7 bases, with 13 bases sitting between them. The CDR3 sequence is CASTSTQGEAFF. The CDR3 DNA sequence: TGTGCCAGCACCTCGACTCAGGGTGAAGCTTTCTTT.

Concerning this clonotype itself: One end of the junction fails to match germline, which may point to a read error. The chain links TRBV11-3 to TRBJ1-1; unclear D gene. The CDR3 is 14 amino acids. Germline-derived CDR1 and CDR2 are SGHNT and YENEEA. CDR3 in DNA: TGTGCCAGCAGTTTAGCCAGCGTGGGGACTGAAGCTTTCTTT. Protein sequence: CASSLASVGTEAFF. Looking up the rest from reference TRBV11-3 and TRBJ1-1 gives the full variable domain: EAGVVQSPRYKIIEKKQPVAFWCNPISGHNTLYWYLQNLGQGPELLIRYENEEAVDDSQLPKDRFSAERLKGVDSTLKIQPAELGDSAVYLCASSLASVGTEAFFGQGTRLTVV.

This clonotype was recorded a few times. The junction departs from the called germline gene at one end, perhaps through a read error. The chain recombines TRBV20-1 with TRBJ2-3; D uncertain. The length of the CDR3 is 14 residues. Germline values: CDR1 DFQATT, CDR2 SNEGSKA (reference sequence). For the CDR3, the DNA is TGCAGTGCTAGCCCTTTTGGACGCACAGATATGCAGTATTTT. Translated, it gives CSASPFGRTDMQYF.

As for this clonotype: This may arise from a read error, as a much more abundant clone is one base away. V is TRBV6-2 or TRBV6-3 and J is TRBJ2-2, with 9 bases fitting TRBD2. The CDR3 covers 17 residues. CDR1 is MNHEY, CDR2 SVGEGT, per germline. In DNA form, the CDR3 reads TGTACCAGCAGTTACCCGAGTAGCGGGGGCATCACCGGGGAGCTGTTTTTT. It is translated as CTSSYPSSGGITGELFF.

Turning to this clonotype: One junction end disagrees with the germline gene, perhaps due to a read error. The rearrangement links TRBV4-1 to TRBJ2-7, with a weak D call TRBD2 (6 bases). The CDR3 has 18 amino acids. Germline V gives CDR1 MGHRA, CDR2 YSYEKL. CDR3 sequence: CASGQVTLVGRPENEQYF. The CDR3 nucleotides read TGCGCCAGCGGCCAGGTGACCCTAGTGGGGAGGCCGGAGAACGAGCAGTACTTC.

The sample holds a few counts of this clonotype. The V and J genes are TRBV5-1 and TRBJ1-4; no firm D call. Germline V gene lookup returns CDR1 SGHRS and CDR2 YFSETQ. Trimming took off 7 bases at V and 0 bases at J, with 7 bases between the two ends. The CDR3 consists of 13 residues. This chain's CDR3 is CASQKATNEKLFF. In DNA form, the CDR3 reads TGCGCCAGCCAGAAGGCAACTAATGAAAAACTGTTTTTT.